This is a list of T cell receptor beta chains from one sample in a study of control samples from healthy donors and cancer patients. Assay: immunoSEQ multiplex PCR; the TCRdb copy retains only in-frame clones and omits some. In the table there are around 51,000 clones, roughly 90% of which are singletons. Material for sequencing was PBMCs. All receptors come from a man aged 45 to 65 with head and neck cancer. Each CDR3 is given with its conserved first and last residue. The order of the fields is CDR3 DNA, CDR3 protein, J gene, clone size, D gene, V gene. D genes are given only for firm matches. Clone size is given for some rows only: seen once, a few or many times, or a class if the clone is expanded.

CDR3 DNA: TGTGCCAGCAGCGTCGGGAGACTAGCGGGGGGGCGAGATACGCAGTATTTT
CDR3 protein: CASSVGRLAGGRDTQYF
J gene: TRBJ2-3
clone size: NA
D gene: TRBD2
V gene: TRBV9

CDR3 DNA: TGTGCCATCAGTGGAGGGACAGGGGTCACCTACGAGCAGTACTTC
CDR3 protein: CAISGGTGVTYEQYF
J gene: TRBJ2-7
clone size: NA
D gene: TRBD1
V gene: TRBV10-3

CDR3 DNA: TGTGCCAGCAGCCCTCGTCTAGCGGGAACCCCCCAAGAGACCCAGTACTTC
CDR3 protein: CASSPRLAGTPQETQYF
J gene: TRBJ2-5
clone size: NA
D gene: TRBD2
V gene: TRBV7-8

CDR3 DNA: TGTGCCAGCAGCTACGACCACACCTTATCCTACGAGCAGTACTTC
CDR3 protein: CASSYDHTLSYEQYF
J gene: TRBJ2-7
clone size: few
D gene: NA
V gene: TRBV7-9

CDR3 DNA: TGTGCCAGTCGGACTAGCGGGAGCACAGATACGCAGTATTTT
CDR3 protein: CASRTSGSTDTQYF
J gene: TRBJ2-3
clone size: NA
D gene: TRBD2
V gene: TRBV6-5

CDR3 DNA: TGTGCCAGCAGCTCGACAGGGGTCAAGGAGACCCAGTACTTC
CDR3 protein: CASSSTGVKETQYF
J gene: TRBJ2-5
clone size: NA
D gene: TRBD1
V gene: TRBV7-3

CDR3 DNA: TGTGCCAGCAGGACAGGGGGCTGGCAGCCCCAGCATTTT
CDR3 protein: CASRTGGWQPQHF
J gene: TRBJ1-5
clone size: NA
D gene: TRBD1
V gene: TRBV12-3/TRBV12-4

CDR3 DNA: TGTGCCAGCAGCTTATGGCAGGGAAGAACTGAAGCTTTCTTT
CDR3 protein: CASSLWQGRTEAFF
J gene: TRBJ1-1
clone size: NA
D gene: NA
V gene: TRBV11-2

CDR3 DNA: TGTGCCAGCAGCTCCTGGGGTGGACGACGCACTGAAGCTTTCTTT
CDR3 protein: CASSSWGGRRTEAFF
J gene: TRBJ1-1
clone size: NA
D gene: NA
V gene: TRBV7-9

CDR3 DNA: TGTGCCAGCAGTCCCCGCGCCCAGTTCCGAGCTGGCAATCAGCCCCAGCATTTT
CDR3 protein: CASSPRAQFRAGNQPQHF
J gene: TRBJ1-5
clone size: once
D gene: NA
V gene: TRBV27

CDR3 DNA: TGCAGCGTTGCTTCGACTAGCTCTTACGAGCAGTACTTC
CDR3 protein: CSVASTSSYEQYF
J gene: TRBJ2-7
clone size: once
D gene: TRBD2
V gene: TRBV29-1

CDR3 DNA: TGCGCCAGCAGCCAAGAGTTGATCCTCCCCACTCAGTATTTT
CDR3 protein: CASSQELILPTQYF
J gene: TRBJ2-3
clone size: NA
D gene: NA
V gene: TRBV4-1

CDR3 DNA: TGTGCCACCAGACAGCGACAGGAGACCCAGTACTTC
CDR3 protein: CATRQRQETQYF
J gene: TRBJ2-5
clone size: NA
D gene: NA
V gene: TRBV24-1